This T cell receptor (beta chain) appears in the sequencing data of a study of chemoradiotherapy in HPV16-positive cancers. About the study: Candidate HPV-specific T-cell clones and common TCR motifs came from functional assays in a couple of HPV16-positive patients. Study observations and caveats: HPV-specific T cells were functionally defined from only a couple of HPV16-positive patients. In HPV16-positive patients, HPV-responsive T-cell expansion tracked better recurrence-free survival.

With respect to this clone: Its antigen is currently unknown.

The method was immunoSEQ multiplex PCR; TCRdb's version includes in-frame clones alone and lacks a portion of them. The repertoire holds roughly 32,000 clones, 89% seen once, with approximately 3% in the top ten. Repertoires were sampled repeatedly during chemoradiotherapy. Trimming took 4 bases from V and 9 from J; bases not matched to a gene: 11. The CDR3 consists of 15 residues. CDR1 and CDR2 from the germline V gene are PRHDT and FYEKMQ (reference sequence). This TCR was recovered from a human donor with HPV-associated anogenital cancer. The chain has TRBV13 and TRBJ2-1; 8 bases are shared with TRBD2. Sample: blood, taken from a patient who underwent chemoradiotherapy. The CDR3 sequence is CASSSPHAGGGEQFF. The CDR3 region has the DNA TGTGCCAGCAGCTCCCCTCATGCGGGGGGAGGTGAGCAGTTCTTC. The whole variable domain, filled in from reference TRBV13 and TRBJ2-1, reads AAGVIQSPRHLIKEKRETATLKCYPIPRHDTVYWYQQGPGQDPQFLISFYEKMQSDKGSIPDRFSAQQFSDYHSELNMSSLELGDSALYFCASSSPHAGGGEQFFGPGTRLTVL.